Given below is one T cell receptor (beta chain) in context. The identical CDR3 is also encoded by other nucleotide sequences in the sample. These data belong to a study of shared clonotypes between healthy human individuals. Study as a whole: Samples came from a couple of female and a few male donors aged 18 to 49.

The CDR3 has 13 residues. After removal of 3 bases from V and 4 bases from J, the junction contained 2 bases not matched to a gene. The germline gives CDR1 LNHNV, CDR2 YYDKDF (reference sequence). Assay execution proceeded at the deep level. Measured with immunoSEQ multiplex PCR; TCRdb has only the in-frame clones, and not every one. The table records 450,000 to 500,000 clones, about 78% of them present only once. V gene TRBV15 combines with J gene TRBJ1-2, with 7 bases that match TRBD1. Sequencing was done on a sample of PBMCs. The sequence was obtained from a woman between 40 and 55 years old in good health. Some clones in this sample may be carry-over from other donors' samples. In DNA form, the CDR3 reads TGTGCCACCAGCAGGGGGGACAGCTATGGCTACACCTTC. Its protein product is CATSRGDSYGYTF. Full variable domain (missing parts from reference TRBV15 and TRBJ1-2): DAMVIQNPRYQVTQFGKPVTLSCSQTLNHNVMYWYQQKSSQAPKLLFHYYDKDFNNEADTPDNFQSRRPNTSFCFLDIRSPGLGDTAMYLCATSRGDSYGYTFGSGTRLTVV.